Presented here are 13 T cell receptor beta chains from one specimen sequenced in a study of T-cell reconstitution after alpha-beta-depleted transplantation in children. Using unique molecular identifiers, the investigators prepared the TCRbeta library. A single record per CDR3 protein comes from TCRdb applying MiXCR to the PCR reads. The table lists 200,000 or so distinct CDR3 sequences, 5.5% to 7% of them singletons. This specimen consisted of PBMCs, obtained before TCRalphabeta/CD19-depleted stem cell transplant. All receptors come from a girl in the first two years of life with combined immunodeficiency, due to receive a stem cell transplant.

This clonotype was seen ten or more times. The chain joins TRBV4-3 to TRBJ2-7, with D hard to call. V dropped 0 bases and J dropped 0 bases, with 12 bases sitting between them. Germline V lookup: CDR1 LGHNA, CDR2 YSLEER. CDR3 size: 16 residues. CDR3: CASSQDLAADSYEQYF. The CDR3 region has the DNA TGCGCCAGCAGCCAAGATTTGGCGGCTGACTCCTACGAGCAGTACTTC.

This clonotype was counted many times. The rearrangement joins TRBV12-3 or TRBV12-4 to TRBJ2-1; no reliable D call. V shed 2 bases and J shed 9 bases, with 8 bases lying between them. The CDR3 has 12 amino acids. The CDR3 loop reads CASSLLVTEQFF. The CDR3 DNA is TGTGCCAGCAGTTTATTGGTCACTGAGCAGTTCTTC.

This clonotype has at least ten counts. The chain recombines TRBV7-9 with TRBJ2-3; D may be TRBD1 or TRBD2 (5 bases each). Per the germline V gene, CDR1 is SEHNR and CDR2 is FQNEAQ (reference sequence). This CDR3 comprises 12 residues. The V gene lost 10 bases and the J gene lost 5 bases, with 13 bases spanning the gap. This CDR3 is CATDSGEDTQYF. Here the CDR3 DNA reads TGTGCCACCGACAGCGGCGAAGATACGCAGTATTTT.

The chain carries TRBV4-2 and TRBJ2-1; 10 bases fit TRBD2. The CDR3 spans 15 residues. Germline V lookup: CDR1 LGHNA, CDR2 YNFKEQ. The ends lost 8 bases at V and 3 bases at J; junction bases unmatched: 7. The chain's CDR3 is CASGPERGGYNEQFF. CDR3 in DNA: TGTGCCAGCGGCCCCGAGCGGGGGGGCTACAATGAGCAGTTCTTC.

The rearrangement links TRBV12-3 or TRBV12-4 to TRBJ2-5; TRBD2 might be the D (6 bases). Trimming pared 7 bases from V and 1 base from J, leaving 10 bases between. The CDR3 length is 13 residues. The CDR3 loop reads CASTLGGQETQYF. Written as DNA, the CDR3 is TGTGCCAGCACCCTGGGGGGCCAAGAGACCCAGTACTTC.

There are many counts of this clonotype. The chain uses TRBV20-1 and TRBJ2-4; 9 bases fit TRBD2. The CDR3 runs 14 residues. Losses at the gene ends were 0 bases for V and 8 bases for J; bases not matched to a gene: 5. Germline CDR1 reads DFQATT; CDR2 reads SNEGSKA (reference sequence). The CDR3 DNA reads TGCAGTGCTAGAGATAGGAGGACTAGCGACATTCAGTACTTC. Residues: CSARDRRTSDIQYF.

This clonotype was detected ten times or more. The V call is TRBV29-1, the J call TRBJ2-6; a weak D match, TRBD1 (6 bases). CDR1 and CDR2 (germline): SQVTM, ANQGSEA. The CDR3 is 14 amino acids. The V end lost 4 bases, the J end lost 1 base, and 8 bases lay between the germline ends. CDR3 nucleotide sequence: TGCAGCGTTGGACAGGTATCTGGGGCCAACGTCCTGACTTTC. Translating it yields CSVGQVSGANVLTF.

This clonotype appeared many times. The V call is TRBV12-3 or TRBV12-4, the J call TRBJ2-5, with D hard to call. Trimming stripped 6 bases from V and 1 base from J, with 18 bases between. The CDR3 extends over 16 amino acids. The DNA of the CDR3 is TGTGCCAGCAGCCCTGGAGCTCCGACCATCCAAGAGACCCAGTACTTC. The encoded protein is CASSPGAPTIQETQYF.

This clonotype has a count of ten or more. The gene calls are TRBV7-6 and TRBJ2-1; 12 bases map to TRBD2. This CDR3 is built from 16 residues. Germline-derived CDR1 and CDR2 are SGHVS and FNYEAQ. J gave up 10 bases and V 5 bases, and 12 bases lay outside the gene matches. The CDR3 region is CASSKGLAGGIREQFF. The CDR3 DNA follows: TGTGCCAGCAGCAAGGGACTAGCGGGTGGAATTCGGGAGCAGTTCTTC.

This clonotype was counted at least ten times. The chain's CDR3 is CASSFQTGGRDEQFF. The CDR3 nucleotides read TGTGCCAGCAGTTTTCAGACAGGGGGTCGGGATGAGCAGTTCTTC. The chain recombines TRBV28 with TRBJ2-1; 9 nucleotides agree with TRBD1. This CDR3 spans 15 amino acids. The germline V gene encodes CDR1 MDHEN and CDR2 SYDVKM. Unmatched junction bases numbered 8, after V lost 3 bases and J lost 8 bases. The full variable domain, completed using reference TRBV28 and TRBJ2-1, is DVKVTQSSRYLVKRTGEKVFLECVQDMDHENMFWYRQDPGLGLRLIYFSYDVKMKEKGDIPEGYSVSREKKERFSLILESASTNQTSMYLCASSFQTGGRDEQFFGPGTRLTVL.

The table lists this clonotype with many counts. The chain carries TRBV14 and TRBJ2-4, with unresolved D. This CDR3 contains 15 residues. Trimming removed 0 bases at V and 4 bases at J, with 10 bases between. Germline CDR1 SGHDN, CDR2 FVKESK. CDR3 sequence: CASSQDPGYKNIQYF. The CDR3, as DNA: TGTGCCAGCAGCCAAGATCCCGGCTATAAAAACATTCAGTACTTC.

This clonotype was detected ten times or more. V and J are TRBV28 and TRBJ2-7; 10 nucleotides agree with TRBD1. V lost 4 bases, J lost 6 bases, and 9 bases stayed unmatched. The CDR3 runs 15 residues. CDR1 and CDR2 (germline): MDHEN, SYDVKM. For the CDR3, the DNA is TGTGCCAGCAGTTACTACCCGGGACAGGGGTCCGAGCAGTACTTC. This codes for CASSYYPGQGSEQYF.

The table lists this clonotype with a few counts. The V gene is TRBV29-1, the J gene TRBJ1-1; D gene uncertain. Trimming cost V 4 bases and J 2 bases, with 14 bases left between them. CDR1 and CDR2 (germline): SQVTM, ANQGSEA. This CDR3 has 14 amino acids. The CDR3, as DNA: TGCAGCGTTGGGGCAGGCGATTCAAACACTGAAGCTTTCTTT. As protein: CSVGAGDSNTEAFF.